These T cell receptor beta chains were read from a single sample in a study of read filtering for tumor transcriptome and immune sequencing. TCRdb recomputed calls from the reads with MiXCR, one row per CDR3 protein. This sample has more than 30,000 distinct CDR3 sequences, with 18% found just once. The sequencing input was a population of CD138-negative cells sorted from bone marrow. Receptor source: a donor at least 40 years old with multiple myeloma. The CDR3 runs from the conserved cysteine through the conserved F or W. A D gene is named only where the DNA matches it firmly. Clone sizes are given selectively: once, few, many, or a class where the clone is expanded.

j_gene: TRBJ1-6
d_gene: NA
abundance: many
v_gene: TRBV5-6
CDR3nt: TGTGCCAGCAGCTCACGGGGAAATTCACCCCTCCACTTT
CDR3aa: CASSSRGNSPLHF

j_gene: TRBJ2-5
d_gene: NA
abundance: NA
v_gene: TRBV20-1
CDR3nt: TGCAGTGCTCAAAAAGGGACACGGGAGACCCAGTACTTC
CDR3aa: CSAQKGTRETQYF

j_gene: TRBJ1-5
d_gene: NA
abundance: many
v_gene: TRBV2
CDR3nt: TGTGCCAGCAGTCCTACTCAGGGCCAGAATCAGCCCCAGCATTTT
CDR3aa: CASSPTQGQNQPQHF

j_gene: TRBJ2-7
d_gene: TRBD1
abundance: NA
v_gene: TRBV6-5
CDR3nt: TGTGCCAGCAGTTTAGGGACAGACTACGAGCAGTACTTC
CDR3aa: CASSLGTDYEQYF

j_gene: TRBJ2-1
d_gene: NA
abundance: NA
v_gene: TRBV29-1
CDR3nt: TGCAGCGCCGAAGTAACGGGGGGCGGTGAGCGGTTCTTC
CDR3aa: CSAEVTGGGERFF

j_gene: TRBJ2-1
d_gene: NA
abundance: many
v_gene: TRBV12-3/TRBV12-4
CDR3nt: TGCGCCGTTCGCGGATCCTCCTACAATGAGCAGTTCTTC
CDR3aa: CAVRGSSYNEQFF

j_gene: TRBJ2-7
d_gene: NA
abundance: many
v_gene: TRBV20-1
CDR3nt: TGCAGTGCCCCGGATGCCTACGAGCAGTACTTC
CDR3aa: CSAPDAYEQYF

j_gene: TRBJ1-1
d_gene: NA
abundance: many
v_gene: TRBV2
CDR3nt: TGTGCCAGCACCGCGGAGGGAAGAGCTTTCTTT
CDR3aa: CASTAEGRAFF

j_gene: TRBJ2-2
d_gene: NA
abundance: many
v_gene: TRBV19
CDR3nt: TGTGCCAGTAGTACTTATGAGAACACCGGGGAGCTGTTTTTT
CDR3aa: CASSTYENTGELFF

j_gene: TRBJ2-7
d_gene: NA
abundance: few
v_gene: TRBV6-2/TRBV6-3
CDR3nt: TGTGCCAGCGAATTCCTCGGGAAGCAGTACTTC
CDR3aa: CASEFLGKQYF

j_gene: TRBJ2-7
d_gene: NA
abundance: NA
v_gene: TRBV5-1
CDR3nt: TGCGCCAGCAGCTTGGCGGAATCCCACGAGCAGTACTTC
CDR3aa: CASSLAESHEQYF

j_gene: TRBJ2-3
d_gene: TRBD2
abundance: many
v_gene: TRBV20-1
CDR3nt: TGCAGTGCTAGAGATACTAGCGGGGACCCAGATACGCAGTATTTT
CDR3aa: CSARDTSGDPDTQYF

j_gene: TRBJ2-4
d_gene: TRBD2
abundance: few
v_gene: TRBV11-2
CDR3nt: TGTGCCAGCAGCTTAGTAGGTCCGGCGACTAGCGGTTACTTC
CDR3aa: CASSLVGPATSGYF

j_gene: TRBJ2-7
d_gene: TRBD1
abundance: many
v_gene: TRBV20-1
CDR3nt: TGCAGTGCCAAGACAGGGGGCCTTTGGGAGCAGTACTTC
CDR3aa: CSAKTGGLWEQYF

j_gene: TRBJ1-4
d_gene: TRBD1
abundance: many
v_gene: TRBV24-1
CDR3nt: TGTGCCACCAGTGATCCGGGACAGTACGGACCTAATGAAAAACTGTTTTTT
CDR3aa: CATSDPGQYGPNEKLFF

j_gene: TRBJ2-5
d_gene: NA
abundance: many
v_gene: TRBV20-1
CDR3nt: TGCAGTGCTAGATCGGGGCAGGGAATAATAGAGACCCAGTACTTC
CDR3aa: CSARSGQGIIETQYF

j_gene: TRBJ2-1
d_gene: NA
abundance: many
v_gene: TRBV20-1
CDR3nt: TGCAGTGCCCAGGGGGGACAGAGTTACAATGAGCAGTTCTTC
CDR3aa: CSAQGGQSYNEQFF

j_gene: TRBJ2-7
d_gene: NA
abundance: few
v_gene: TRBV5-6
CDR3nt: TGTGCCAGCAGTTGGGCCCTCGAAGAGCAGTACTTC
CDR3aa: CASSWALEEQYF

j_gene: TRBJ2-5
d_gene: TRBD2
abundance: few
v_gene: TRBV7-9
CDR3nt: TGTGCCAGCAGCCCTCCTAGCGGCCAAGAGACCCAGTACTTC
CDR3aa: CASSPPSGQETQYF

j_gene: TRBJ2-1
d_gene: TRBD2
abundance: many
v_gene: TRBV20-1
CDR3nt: TGCAGTGCACCCCTCGGACTAGCGGGACACGGTGAGCAGTTCTTC
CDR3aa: CSAPLGLAGHGEQFF

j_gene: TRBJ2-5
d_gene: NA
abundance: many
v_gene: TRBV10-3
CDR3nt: TGTGCCATCAGTGACGGGGCGTCCCTGGAAGAGACCCAGTACTTC
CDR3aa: CAISDGASLEETQYF

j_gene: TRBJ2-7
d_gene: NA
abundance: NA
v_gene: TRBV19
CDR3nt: TGTGCCAGTAGTCCGGGGGTGGTTGACGAGCAGTACTTC
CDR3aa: CASSPGVVDEQYF

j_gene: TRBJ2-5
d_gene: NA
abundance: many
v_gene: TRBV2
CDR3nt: TGTGCCAGCAAGGATTTCACAACCCAAGAGACCCAGTACTTC
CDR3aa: CASKDFTTQETQYF

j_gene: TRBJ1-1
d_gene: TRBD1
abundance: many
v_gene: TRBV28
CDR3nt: TGTGCCAGCAGTCAGACAGGGGGGAACACTGAAGCTTTCTTT
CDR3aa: CASSQTGGNTEAFF

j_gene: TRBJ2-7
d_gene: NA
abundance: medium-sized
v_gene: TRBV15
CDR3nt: TGTGCCACCAGCAGAGGTGACGGAACCGGCCACGAGCAGTACTTC
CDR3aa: CATSRGDGTGHEQYF

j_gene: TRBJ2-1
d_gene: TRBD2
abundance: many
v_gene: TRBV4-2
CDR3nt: TGTGCCAGCAGCCAAGATGGGACTAGCGGATCCGCTAACAATGAGCAGTTCTTC
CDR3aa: CASSQDGTSGSANNEQFF

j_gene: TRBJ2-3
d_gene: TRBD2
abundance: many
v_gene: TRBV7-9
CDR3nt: TGTGCCAGCAGCTTAGCAAGCGAAGGACTAGCGGTCACAGATACGCAGTATTTT
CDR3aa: CASSLASEGLAVTDTQYF

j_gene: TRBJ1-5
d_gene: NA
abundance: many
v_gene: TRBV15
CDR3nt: TGTGCCACCAGCAGAGAGAGGCAGCGTGGTCAGCCCCAGCATTTT
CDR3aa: CATSRERQRGQPQHF

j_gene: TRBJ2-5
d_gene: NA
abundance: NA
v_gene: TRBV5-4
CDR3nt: TGTGCCAGCAGCTCAGTTCTCCAAGAGACCCAGTACTTC
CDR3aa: CASSSVLQETQYF

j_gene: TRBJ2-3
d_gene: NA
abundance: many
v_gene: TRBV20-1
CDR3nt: TGCAGTGCCCGAGCCAGCGGCGGATCCACAGATACGCAGTATTTT
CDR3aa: CSARASGGSTDTQYF

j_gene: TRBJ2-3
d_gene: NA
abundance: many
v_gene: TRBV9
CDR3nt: TGTGCCAGCAGCGTAAGCGGGACAAGCACAGATACGCAGTATTTT
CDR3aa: CASSVSGTSTDTQYF

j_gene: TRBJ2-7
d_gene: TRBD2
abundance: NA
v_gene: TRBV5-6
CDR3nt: TGTGCCAGCACTCGGACTAGCAGAGGGTACAACTACGAGCAGTACTTC
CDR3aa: CASTRTSRGYNYEQYF

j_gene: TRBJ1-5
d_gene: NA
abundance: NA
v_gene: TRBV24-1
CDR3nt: TGTGCCACCAGTGATTTGCCCGACCAGCCCCAGCATTTT
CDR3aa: CATSDLPDQPQHF

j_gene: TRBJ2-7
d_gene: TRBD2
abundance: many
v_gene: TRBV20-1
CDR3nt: TGCAGTGCTACCGAGACTAGCGATGTCGACGAGCAGTACTTC
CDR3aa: CSATETSDVDEQYF

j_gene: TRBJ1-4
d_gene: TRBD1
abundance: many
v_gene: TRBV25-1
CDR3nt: TGTGCCAGCAGTGAATGGAGAGGGGGCACTGAAAAACTGTTTTTT
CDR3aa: CASSEWRGGTEKLFF

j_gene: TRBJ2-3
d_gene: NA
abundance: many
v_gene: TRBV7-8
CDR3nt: TGTGCCAGCAGCTCGAGCGAGCGACTGGGGGATACGCAGTATTTT
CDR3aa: CASSSSERLGDTQYF

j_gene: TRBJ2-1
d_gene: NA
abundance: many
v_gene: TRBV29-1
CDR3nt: TGCAGCGTTGAGGACGGACGTAGGGGCGGAGATTTGGATGAGCAGTTCTTC
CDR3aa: CSVEDGRRGGDLDEQFF

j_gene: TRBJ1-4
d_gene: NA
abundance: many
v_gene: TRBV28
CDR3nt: TGTGCCAGCAGTTTGAACGAAAAACTGTTTTTT
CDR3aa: CASSLNEKLFF

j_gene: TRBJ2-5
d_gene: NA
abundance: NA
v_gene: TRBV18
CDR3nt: TGTGCCAGCTCACTTAGGAATGGAGAGACCAAGTACTTC
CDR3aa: CASSLRNGETKYF

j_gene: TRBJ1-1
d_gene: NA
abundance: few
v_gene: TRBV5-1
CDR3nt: TGCGCCAGCAGCTTACTGGACCTGAACACTGAAGCTTTCTTT
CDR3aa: CASSLLDLNTEAFF

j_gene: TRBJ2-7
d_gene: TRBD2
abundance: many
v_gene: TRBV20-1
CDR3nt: TGCAGTGCTACGTACGCGGGGGGGTCACAATTCTCCTACGAGCAGTACTTC
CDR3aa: CSATYAGGSQFSYEQYF

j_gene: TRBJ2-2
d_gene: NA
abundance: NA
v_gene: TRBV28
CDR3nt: TGTGCCAGCAGGGTGGGCACCGGGGAGCTGTTTTTT
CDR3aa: CASRVGTGELFF

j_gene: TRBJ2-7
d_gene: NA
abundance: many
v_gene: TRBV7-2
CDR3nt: TGTGCCAGCAGTTTAGGGACCCTCTACGAGCAGTACTTC
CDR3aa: CASSLGTLYEQYF

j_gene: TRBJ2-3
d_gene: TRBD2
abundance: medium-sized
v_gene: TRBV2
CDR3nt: TGTGCCAGCAGAGGACTAGCGGGGAGGCAGGGTACGCAGTATTTT
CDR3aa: CASRGLAGRQGTQYF

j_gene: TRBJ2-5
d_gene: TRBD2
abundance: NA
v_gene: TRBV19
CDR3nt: TGTGGCAGCGGACTAGCGGGAGAGTCCCAGTACTTC
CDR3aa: CGSGLAGESQYF

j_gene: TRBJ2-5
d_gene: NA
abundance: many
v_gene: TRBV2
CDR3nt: TGTGCCAGCAGCTTAGCGGTACAAGAGACCCAGTACTTC
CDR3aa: CASSLAVQETQYF

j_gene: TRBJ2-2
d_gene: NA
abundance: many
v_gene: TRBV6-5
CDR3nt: TGTGCCAGCAGTTACTCGGAGGGATACACCGGGGAGCTGTTTTTT
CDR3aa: CASSYSEGYTGELFF

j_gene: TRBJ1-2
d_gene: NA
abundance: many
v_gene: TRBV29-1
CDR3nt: TGCAGCGTTGAGGGCCCTAACTATGGCTACACCTTC
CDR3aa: CSVEGPNYGYTF

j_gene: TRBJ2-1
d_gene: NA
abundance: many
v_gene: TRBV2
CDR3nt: TGTGCCAGCACCGCGGGGTCGTCCTACAATGAGCAGTTCTTC
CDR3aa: CASTAGSSYNEQFF

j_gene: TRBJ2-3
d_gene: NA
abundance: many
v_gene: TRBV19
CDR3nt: TGTGCCAGTAGTAAGGGGACAGATACGCAGTATTTT
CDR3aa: CASSKGTDTQYF

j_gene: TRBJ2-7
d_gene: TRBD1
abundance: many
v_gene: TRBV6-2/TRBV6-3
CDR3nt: TGTGCCAGCAGCCCCGGGGACAGGGATCTTTACGAGCAGTACTTC
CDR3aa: CASSPGDRDLYEQYF

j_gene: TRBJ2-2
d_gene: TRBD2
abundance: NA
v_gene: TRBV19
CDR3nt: TGTGCCAGTAGTAAGGAACTAGCGGGGATCGGGGAGCTGTTTTTT
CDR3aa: CASSKELAGIGELFF

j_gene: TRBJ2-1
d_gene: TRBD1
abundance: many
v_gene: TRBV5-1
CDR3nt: TGCGCCAGCACAGTACCGGACAGGGGAGATGAGCAGTTCTTC
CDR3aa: CASTVPDRGDEQFF

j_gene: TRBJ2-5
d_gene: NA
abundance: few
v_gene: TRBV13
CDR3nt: TGTGCCAGCGGCTTAACCGTCCCAGGGGACCGCCAAGAGACCCAGTACTTC
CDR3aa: CASGLTVPGDRQETQYF

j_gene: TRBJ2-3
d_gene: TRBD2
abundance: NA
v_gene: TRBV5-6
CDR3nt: TGTGCCAGCAGGGCTAGCGGGGGGACAGATACGCAGTATTTT
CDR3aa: CASRASGGTDTQYF